The 15 T cell receptor beta chains reported below all come from one sample, sequenced in a study of blood T cell repertoires in COVID-19. Produced via immunoSEQ multiplex PCR; TCRdb's table is partial and in-frame only. This sample has some 26,000 clones, with 76% found just once. Source material: peripheral blood. These receptors all come from a man in his sixties or seventies with acute or convalescent COVID-19.

The chain uses TRBV9 and TRBJ2-3; TRBD2 matches at 13 bases. CDR3 length equals 17 residues. Per germline, CDR1 SGDLS and CDR2 YYNGEE. The ends lost 0 bases at V and 5 bases at J; junction bases unmatched: 6. CDR3 DNA sequence: TGTGCCAGCAGCGTAGAGGGGACTAGCGGGACTTTAGATACGCAGTATTTT. Its translation: CASSVEGTSGTLDTQYF.

The chain couples TRBV15 to TRBJ2-1, with 7 bases fitting TRBD2. This CDR3 is 16 amino acids long. Germline CDR1 is LNHNV and CDR2 is YYDKDF (reference sequence). J lost 5 bases, V lost 5 bases, and 12 bases had no gene match. The CDR3 is CATSPSTGGRNNEQFF. The CDR3 DNA reads as TGTGCCACCAGCCCTTCCACCGGCGGGAGAAACAATGAGCAGTTCTTC.

The chain combines TRBV28 with TRBJ2-3; D might be TRBD1 (6 bases). Germline V gene sequence: CDR1 MDHEN, CDR2 SYDVKM. With 3 bases removed from V and 6 bases from J, the gap between germline ends came to 16 bases. The CDR3 totals 15 residues. For the CDR3, the DNA is TGTGCCAGCAGTTTTCAGGGGCGCCCCGGGGATACGCAGTATTTT. Residues: CASSFQGRPGDTQYF. Combining the CDR3 with reference TRBV28 and TRBJ2-3 gives the whole variable domain DVKVTQSSRYLVKRTGEKVFLECVQDMDHENMFWYRQDPGLGLRLIYFSYDVKMKEKGDIPEGYSVSREKKERFSLILESASTNQTSMYLCASSFQGRPGDTQYFGPGTRLTVL.

The chain has TRBV24-1 and TRBJ2-1; 11 bases line up with TRBD1. V lost 5 bases and J lost 2; bases outside the gene matches: 4. The CDR3 length is 16 residues. Germline-derived CDR1 and CDR2 are KGHDR and SFDVKD. The CDR3 loop is CATSGTGQGAYNEQFF. CDR3 nucleotides: TGTGCCACCAGTGGTACGGGACAGGGGGCCTACAATGAGCAGTTCTTC.

In this sample, this clone turned up a few times. This sequence joins TRBV7-3 and TRBJ1-1; tentatively, D is TRBD1 (5 bases). The CDR3 extends over 13 amino acids. Germline CDR1 reads SGHTA; CDR2 reads FQGTGA. The ends were cut back, 5 bases at V and 5 bases at J, with 12 bases in the middle. The DNA of the CDR3 is TGTGCCAGCAGCGAAACCGCAGGGACTGAAGCTTTCTTT. Protein product: CASSETAGTEAFF.

This rearrangement joins TRBV7-9 to TRBJ2-5, with D perhaps TRBD2 (6 bases). The germline gives CDR1 SEHNR, CDR2 FQNEAQ (reference sequence). The CDR3 covers 14 residues. The V gene lost 7 bases and the J gene lost 5 bases, with 17 bases spanning the gap. The CDR3, as DNA: TGTGCCAGCAACCCGACGGGGGTCGGGGAGACCCAGTACTTC. Protein: CASNPTGVGETQYF.

The chain uses TRBV6-5 and TRBJ2-7, with a weak D call TRBD2 (5 bases). CDR1 and CDR2 from the germline V gene are MNHEY and SVGAGI. Trimming took off 5 bases at V and 6 bases at J, with 17 bases between the two ends. The CDR3 has 14 amino acids. CDR3 loop: CASSPQLVFGEQYF. CDR3 sequence (DNA): TGTGCCAGCAGTCCACAACTAGTTTTCGGCGAGCAGTACTTC.

The genes are TRBV7-2 and TRBJ2-7; the D gene is possibly TRBD2 (7 bases). Trimming shortened V by 6 bases and J by 7 bases, and 25 bases separated the two germline ends. CDR3 size: 16 residues. The germline V gene encodes CDR1 SGHTA and CDR2 FQGNSA. CDR3 bases: TGTGCCAGCAGTCCAAGGGGGGAGGGACCGCAAGGGGAGCAGTACTTC. Encoded protein: CASSPRGEGPQGEQYF.

This rearrangement joins TRBV18 to TRBJ2-7; TRBD1 matches at 8 bases. Germline V gives CDR1 KGHSH, CDR2 LQKENI. This CDR3 has 15 amino acids. The trim removed 2 bases at V and 0 bases at J, leaving 3 bases unmatched. Written as DNA, the CDR3 is TGTGCCAGCTCACCAGCTCAGGGGGCCTCCTACGAGCAGTACTTC. Translation gives CASSPAQGASYEQYF.

The rearrangement joins TRBV7-2 to TRBJ2-1; TRBD2 matches at 11 bases. The CDR3 is made up of 17 amino acids. V shed 2 bases and J 7 bases; nucleotides not matched to a gene: 10. Looked up from germline, CDR1 is SGHTA and CDR2 is FQGNSA. CDR3 region: CASSLFPGLAGGNEQFF. The CDR3 nucleotides are TGTGCCAGCAGCTTATTTCCCGGGCTAGCGGGGGGAAATGAGCAGTTCTTC. Based on the CDR3 plus reference TRBV7-2 and TRBJ2-1, the full variable domain is GAGVSQSPSNKVTEKGKDVELRCDPISGHTALYWYRQSLGQGLEFLIYFQGNSAPDKSGLPSDRFSAERTGGSVSTLTIQRTQQEDSAVYLCASSLFPGLAGGNEQFFGPGTRLTVL.

This chain links TRBV6-5 with TRBJ1-2, with TRBD1 as a possible D gene (6 bases). The germline V and J ends were trimmed by 6 bases and 1 base, with 9 bases remaining between them. Per germline, CDR1 MNHEY and CDR2 SVGAGI. The CDR3 spans 13 residues. The chain's CDR3 is CASRVDSNYGYTF. The CDR3 DNA sequence: TGTGCCAGCAGAGTGGACAGTAACTATGGCTACACCTTC.

V usage is TRBV5-4 and J usage is TRBJ1-4, with 8 positions matching TRBD1. The V segment lost 3 bases and the J segment 8 bases; nucleotides outside the gene matches: 6. CDR1 is SGHNT, CDR2 YYREEE, per germline (reference sequence). This CDR3 is built from 14 residues. For the CDR3, the DNA is TGTGCCAGCAGCTACCGGACAGGGTCGGAAAAACTGTTTTTT. Its translation: CASSYRTGSEKLFF. The complete variable domain, with remaining parts taken from reference TRBV5-4 and TRBJ1-4, reads ETGVTQSPTHLIKTRGQQVTLRCSSQSGHNTVSWYQQALGQGPQFIFQYYREEENGRGNFPPRFSGLQFPNYSSELNVNALELDDSALYLCASSYRTGSEKLFFGSGTQLSVL.

The gene calls are TRBV28 and TRBJ2-7; TRBD1 matches 7 bases. The CDR3 is 14 amino acids. V lost 6 bases and J lost 3; bases outside the gene matches: 8. The germline CDR1 and CDR2 sequences are MDHEN and SYDVKM. CDR3 region: CASSYIDRVYEQYF. CDR3 bases: TGTGCCAGCAGCTACATCGACAGGGTCTACGAGCAGTACTTC.

The J gene is TRBJ2-7, the V gene TRBV27; weak D call: TRBD1 (6 bases). V shed 3 bases and J shed 4 bases, with 16 bases lying between them. The CDR3 is 15 amino acids. CDR1 and CDR2 (germline): MNHEY, SMNVEV (reference sequence). CDR3 in DNA: TGTGCCAGCAGTTTTGTGGGGGCGTCTCGATACGAGCAGTACTTC. Protein product: CASSFVGASRYEQYF.

This clone was observed a handful of times. The rearrangement uses TRBV6-5 and TRBJ2-7; D ambiguous. The CDR3 is 12 amino acids. V lost 5 bases to trimming and J lost 1 base, with 6 bases between them. In germline, CDR1 is MNHEY, CDR2 SVGAGI. CDR3 DNA sequence: TGTGCCAGCAGTCCCGGTTCCTACGAGCAGTACTTC. It translates to CASSPGSYEQYF.